The table lists the clone carrying this T cell receptor beta chain with a few counts. Its antigen remains unknown. The genes and germline here are from mouse. The read finishes 4 residues shy of the CDR3 end, and the germline J gene is used to complete it. The sample comes from a study of CD8+ T cells in alopecia areata. At the level of the study: Those receiving the skin were approximately 7-11-week-old female C3H/HeJ mice, whose grafts came from roughly 6-13-month-old C3H/HeJ donors with spontaneous alopecia.

Study results and caveats: Alopecia totalis/universalis scalp especially showed more expanded CD8+ clones than normal scalp.

Extracted from the samples, RNA was reverse transcribed into cDNA to serve as the sequencing template. Some clones are missing from TCRdb's copy, which holds only in-frame ones; the method was immunoSEQ multiplex PCR. The profile covers 290,000 or so clones, none occurring a single time. A sort of pooled cutaneous lymph node cells used CD4, CD8alpha, NKG2D, NKG2ACE and other stains. Germline values: CDR1 GKSSPN, CDR2 SITVG. V lost 1 base and J 1 base, leaving 9 bases between the germline ends. The CDR3 is 14 residues long. The chain combines TRBV31 with TRBJ2-3; perhaps TRBD1 as D (6 bases). The receptor's source is a C3H/HeJ mouse with alopecia areata. This strain has MHC haplotype H2-k. What was sequenced was CD4+ T cells sorted from a lymph node. CDR3 residues: CAWSHREGAETLYF. The covered CDR3 bases are TGTGCCTGGAGTCACAGGGAGGGTGCAGAA.